These T cell receptor beta chains were read from a single sample in a study of blood T cell repertoires in COVID-19. Method: immunoSEQ multiplex PCR; TCRdb's copy keeps in-frame clones and lacks some. Of tens of thousands of clones listed, about 90% are singletons. Sequenced input: peripheral blood. All receptors derive from a human donor in a cohort sampled during active COVID-19. CDR3s include the opening cysteine and the closing phenylalanine or tryptophan. A D gene is named only where the DNA matches it firmly. Clone sizes are given selectively: once, few, many, or a class where the clone is expanded.

TRBV11-2,TRBD2,NA,TRBJ2-7,CASSPGTSGAFYEQYF,TGTGCCAGCAGCCCAGGGACTAGCGGGGCATTCTACGAGCAGTACTTC
TRBV19,NA,NA,TRBJ1-2,CASTLGRSYGYTF,TGTGCCAGTACCCTTGGGAGGTCCTATGGCTACACCTTC
TRBV28,TRBD1,NA,TRBJ2-5,CASSLQGDPGGETQYF,TGTGCCAGCAGTCTCCAGGGGGACCCCGGAGGAGAGACCCAGTACTTC
TRBV21-1,NA,NA,TRBJ1-3,CASSKRDSNPGGNTIYF,TGTGCCAGCAGCAAAAGGGACAGTAATCCTGGCGGAAACACCATATATTTT
TRBV12-1,NA,NA,TRBJ1-6,CASSFGTTSGTYNSPLHF,TGTGCCAGCAGCTTTGGTACGACGTCGGGGACCTATAATTCACCCCTCCACTTT
TRBV12-3/TRBV12-4,TRBD1,NA,TRBJ1-2,CASSTGQALGYTF,TGTGCCAGCAGTACCGGACAGGCTTTAGGCTACACCTTC
TRBV5-1,NA,NA,TRBJ1-5,CASSLDGANQPQHF,TGCGCCAGCAGCTTGGATGGGGCTAATCAGCCCCAGCATTTT
TRBV10-2,NA,NA,TRBJ2-7,CASSESSYEQYF,TGCGCCAGCAGTGAGTCGAGCTACGAGCAGTACTTC
TRBV3-1/TRBV3-2,NA,NA,TRBJ1-1,CASSQDSVLPNTEAFF,TGTGCCAGCAGCCAAGATAGCGTCCTCCCGAACACTGAAGCTTTCTTT
TRBV7-2,NA,NA,TRBJ1-5,CASSLVGGSNQPQHF,TGTGCCAGCAGCTTAGTAGGGGGTAGCAATCAGCCCCAGCATTTT
TRBV9,TRBD2,NA,TRBJ2-7,CASSVGAGATYEQYF,TGTGCCAGCAGCGTAGGAGCGGGGGCTACCTACGAGCAGTACTTC
TRBV5-6,TRBD1,once,TRBJ1-5,CASSLGGGNQPQHF,TGTGCCAGCAGCTTAGGGGGCGGCAATCAGCCCCAGCATTTT
TRBV6-5,NA,NA,TRBJ1-5,CAAGEAAFQPQHF,TGTGCCGCCGGAGAGGCTGCCTTTCAGCCCCAGCATTTT
TRBV27,NA,NA,TRBJ1-5,CASSLRSEYRNQPQHF,TGTGCCAGCAGTTTAAGGTCTGAGTACAGGAATCAGCCCCAGCATTTT
TRBV5-6,NA,once,TRBJ1-2,CASSLVRGSYGYTF,TGTGCCAGCAGCTTGGTTCGGGGGTCCTATGGCTACACCTTC
TRBV2,TRBD1,few,TRBJ1-1,CASSGTGRTEAFF,TGTGCCAGCAGTGGGACAGGGCGCACTGAAGCTTTCTTT
TRBV5-1,NA,NA,TRBJ1-1,CASSSNRGETEAFF,TGCGCCAGCAGCTCCAACCGGGGTGAGACTGAAGCTTTCTTT
TRBV5-6,NA,NA,TRBJ1-2,CASSLKEGANYGYTF,TGTGCCAGCAGCTTGAAGGAGGGAGCTAACTATGGCTACACCTTC
TRBV27,NA,NA,TRBJ1-1,CASSTFGGLNTEAFF,TGTGCCAGCAGTACGTTCGGGGGATTGAACACTGAAGCTTTCTTT
TRBV29-1,NA,NA,TRBJ1-2,CSVQGRTGGLRGYTF,TGCAGCGTCCAAGGTAGGACTGGCGGTTTACGTGGCTACACCTTC
TRBV29-1,NA,NA,TRBJ1-2,CSVEGHGYGYTF,TGCAGCGTTGAAGGGCACGGGTATGGCTACACCTTC
TRBV6-7,TRBD1,NA,TRBJ1-5,CATDGQGWPEANQPQHF,TGTGCCACCGATGGACAGGGGTGGCCTGAGGCCAATCAGCCCCAGCATTTT
TRBV9,NA,NA,TRBJ1-2,CASSARAHRDGYTF,TGTGCCAGCAGCGCGAGGGCCCACCGGGATGGCTACACCTTC
TRBV2,TRBD1,NA,TRBJ2-2,CASSTARQGAGELFF,TGTGCCAGCAGTACGGCCAGACAGGGGGCCGGGGAGCTGTTTTTT
TRBV2,TRBD1,NA,TRBJ2-7,CASREGQGRHEQYF,TGTGCCAGCAGGGAAGGACAGGGGAGACACGAGCAGTACTTC
TRBV7-2,NA,NA,TRBJ1-4,CASSRSRSEKLFF,TGTGCCAGCAGCCGATCTCGCAGTGAAAAACTGTTTTTT
TRBV11-2,NA,NA,TRBJ1-3,CASSLSLLRESSGNTIYF,TGTGCCAGCAGCTTATCTCTTTTAAGGGAGTCCTCTGGAAACACCATATATTTT
TRBV29-1,TRBD1,NA,TRBJ2-7,CSGKTGPEQYF,TGCAGCGGGAAGACAGGGCCCGAGCAGTACTTC
TRBV5-1,NA,once,TRBJ2-7,CASSLADSPTYEQYF,TGCGCCAGCAGCTTGGCCGACTCCCCCACCTACGAGCAGTACTTC
TRBV30,NA,NA,TRBJ1-1,CAWSVSRGNTEAFF,TGTGCCTGGAGTGTCTCCAGGGGAAACACTGAAGCTTTCTTT
TRBV12-3/TRBV12-4,TRBD1,NA,TRBJ1-2,CASSSGQGDGYTF,TGTGCCAGCAGCTCGGGACAGGGGGATGGCTACACCTTC
TRBV11-2,NA,NA,TRBJ1-5,CASSPGPNQPQHF,TGTGCCAGCAGCCCTGGCCCCAATCAGCCCCAGCATTTT
TRBV5-1,TRBD1,NA,TRBJ1-1,CASGMGTVNTEAFF,TGCGCCAGCGGGATGGGGACAGTGAACACTGAAGCTTTCTTT
TRBV5-8,NA,NA,TRBJ1-6,CASSLRGSSYNSPLHF,TGTGCCAGCAGCTTGAGGGGGTCCTCCTATAATTCACCCCTCCACTTT
TRBV27,TRBD2,NA,TRBJ2-7,CASSPKGRLAGISYEQYF,TGTGCCAGCAGTCCCAAGGGGCGACTAGCGGGGATCTCCTACGAGCAGTACTTC
TRBV11-2,TRBD2,NA,TRBJ2-7,CASSYGTSGGYEQYF,TGTGCCAGCAGCTATGGGACTAGCGGGGGATACGAGCAGTACTTC
TRBV10-3,NA,NA,TRBJ2-6,CAISEGGSILSGANVLTF,TGTGCCATCAGTGAGGGAGGGTCTATACTCTCTGGGGCCAACGTCCTGACTTTC
TRBV6-5,NA,NA,TRBJ2-5,CASTRGVGALETQYF,TGTGCCAGCACCCGGGGAGTGGGGGCACTGGAGACCCAGTACTTC
TRBV6-2/TRBV6-3,NA,NA,TRBJ1-5,CASSYLGGGNQPQHF,TGTGCCAGCAGTTACTTGGGGGGTGGCAATCAGCCCCAGCATTTT
TRBV9,NA,NA,TRBJ1-3,CASSVGTGQMDTIYF,TGTGCCAGCAGCGTAGGAACAGGTCAGATGGACACCATATATTTT
TRBV6-2/TRBV6-3,NA,NA,TRBJ1-5,CASSSYQGPPQHF,TGTGCCAGCAGTTCCTATCAGGGTCCGCCCCAGCATTTT
TRBV11-3,TRBD1,once,TRBJ1-3,CASSPGTGDSLSSGNTIYF,TGTGCCAGCAGCCCCGGGACAGGGGACTCACTCAGCTCTGGAAACACCATATATTTT
TRBV2,TRBD1,NA,TRBJ1-4,CASTRGLGEKLFF,TGTGCCAGCACCAGGGGGTTAGGTGAAAAACTGTTTTTT
TRBV30,NA,NA,TRBJ2-7,CAWREQGDAEQYF,TGTGCCTGGAGGGAACAGGGCGACGCCGAGCAGTACTTC
TRBV10-2,NA,NA,TRBJ1-1,CASSQFNTEAFF,TGCGCCAGCAGTCAATTCAACACTGAAGCTTTCTTT
TRBV6-2/TRBV6-3,NA,NA,TRBJ1-1,CASSYPYTEAFF,TGTGCCAGCAGTTACCCGTACACTGAAGCTTTCTTT
TRBV9,TRBD2,NA,TRBJ2-7,CASSSSSGGSYEQYF,TGTGCCAGCAGTTCTTCTAGCGGGGGTTCCTACGAGCAGTACTTC
TRBV9,TRBD2,NA,TRBJ2-7,CASSAGGAVYEQYF,TGTGCCAGCAGCGCCGGGGGGGCCGTCTACGAGCAGTACTTC
TRBV6-6,NA,NA,TRBJ2-7,CASSYLTYEQYF,TGTGCCAGCAGTTACCTAACCTACGAGCAGTACTTC
TRBV27,NA,once,TRBJ1-3,CASRTGPLSSGNTIYF,TGTGCCAGCAGAACAGGGCCTCTAAGCTCTGGAAACACCATATATTTT
TRBV5-6,NA,NA,TRBJ1-2,CASSGSAYGYTF,TGTGCCAGCAGCGGCTCCGCCTATGGCTACACCTTC